This T cell receptor (beta chain) was sequenced for a study of blood T cell repertoires in COVID-19. From germline, CDR1 is GTSNPN and CDR2 SVGIG (reference sequence). V lost 5 bases, J lost 0 bases, and 14 bases lay in between. This CDR3 has 15 amino acids. Seattle-derived patients entered the study during active infection and were followed longitudinally. Method: immunoSEQ multiplex PCR; TCRdb's copy keeps in-frame clones and lacks some. The sample carries about 95,000 clones, around 90% recorded once. This TCR came from a man in his sixties with COVID-19, enrolled during active disease. The V gene is TRBV30, the J gene TRBJ1-3; TRBD1 is a possible D gene (5 bases). The sequenced sample consisted of peripheral blood. CDR3 region: CAWSIQVRSGNTIYF. CDR3 nucleotides: TGTGCCTGGTCAATACAGGTCCGCTCTGGAAACACCATATATTTT.